These T cell receptor beta chains were read from a single sample in a study of blood T cell repertoires in COVID-19. The data were produced by immunoSEQ multiplex PCR, yet TCRdb's version contains in-frame clones alone and is incomplete. Among a few hundred thousand clones listed, roughly nine tenths were seen once. Sequenced: PBMCs or T cells enriched from blood (not recorded which). These receptors originate from a woman in her sixties or seventies who had recovered from COVID-19. CDR3s include the opening cysteine and the closing phenylalanine or tryptophan. The D gene is left open where the match is weak. Size tells how often a clone was seen (once, few, many) or the class of an expanded clone, and some rows leave it out.

CDR3nt	CDR3aa	d_gene	j_gene	abundance	v_gene
TGCGCCAGCAGACAGGGAACGCGTTTCACGGGCGATACGCAGTATTTT	CASRQGTRFTGDTQYF	NA	TRBJ2-3	NA	TRBV10-2
TGTGCCAGCAGCTTGGGGGCTAGCGGGGGGAGGGCAGATACGCAGTATTTT	CASSLGASGGRADTQYF	TRBD2	TRBJ2-3	NA	TRBV7-2
TGTGCCAGCTCACTGGACAGAGGCAATCAGCCCCAGCATTTT	CASSLDRGNQPQHF	NA	TRBJ1-5	NA	TRBV18
TGCGCCAGCAGCTCCGGACAGCAAGAGACCCAGTACTTC	CASSSGQQETQYF	NA	TRBJ2-5	NA	TRBV5-1
TGTGCCAGTAATGACAGGTACGGAACGGAGCAGTACTTC	CASNDRYGTEQYF	NA	TRBJ2-7	NA	TRBV19
TGTGCCAGCAGTCCCCTCGGGACTTCCTACAATGAGCAGTTCTTC	CASSPLGTSYNEQFF	NA	TRBJ2-1	NA	TRBV28
TGTGCCAGCAGAAACTACCAGGGGGCGGTTAATTCACCCCTCCACTTT	CASRNYQGAVNSPLHF	TRBD1	TRBJ1-6	once	TRBV2
TGTGCCAGCAGGGGCGGGGGTAGCACAGATACGCAGTATTTT	CASRGGGSTDTQYF	TRBD2	TRBJ2-3	NA	TRBV2
TGTGCCAGCAGCTCCCGGGGGGGGCGGGGGAGCTCTGGGGCCAACGTCCTGACTTTC	CASSSRGGRGSSGANVLTF	TRBD2	TRBJ2-6	NA	TRBV11-2
TGCGCCAGCAGCCAAGACGCGGGCCATAGCTATGAAAAACTGTTTTTT	CASSQDAGHSYEKLFF	NA	TRBJ1-4	NA	TRBV4-1
TGTGCCAGCAGACCCCGACAGGGATGGGCTGAAAAACTGTTTTTT	CASRPRQGWAEKLFF	TRBD1	TRBJ1-4	NA	TRBV6-5
TGTGCCAGCAGTCCCGACAGGCTCCGGAACACTGAAGCTTTCTTT	CASSPDRLRNTEAFF	NA	TRBJ1-1	few	TRBV27
TGTGCCAGCAGCAAAGTTCAGGGGTCCCCTGGAAACACCATATATTTT	CASSKVQGSPGNTIYF	NA	TRBJ1-3	NA	TRBV21-1
TGTGCTTCGTCCGGTGATAGCAATCAGCCCCAGCATTTT	CASSGDSNQPQHF	NA	TRBJ1-5	NA	TRBV30
TGTGCCAGCATTGGGCAGGTATGGGCTTTCTTT	CASIGQVWAFF	NA	TRBJ1-1	NA	TRBV2
TGTGCCAGCAGCCAAGCGGGGGGCTCTGGAAACACCATATATTTT	CASSQAGGSGNTIYF	NA	TRBJ1-3	NA	TRBV14
TGTGCCAGCAGCGAAGTGCCAGGGTTTTGGAACACTGAAGCTTTCTTT	CASSEVPGFWNTEAFF	NA	TRBJ1-1	few	TRBV14
TGTGCCAGCAGTTTATCGGGTAGGGAGGAATCACCCCTCCACTTT	CASSLSGREESPLHF	NA	TRBJ1-6	NA	TRBV27
TGCAGCGTTGGACTAGCGGGGGACAATGAGCAGTTCTTC	CSVGLAGDNEQFF	TRBD2	TRBJ2-1	NA	TRBV29-1
TGTGCCAGTACCCTAAGGCAGGGGGCTTCCTATAATTCACCCCTCCACTTT	CASTLRQGASYNSPLHF	TRBD1	TRBJ1-6	NA	TRBV19
TGTGCCAGCATGGCGGTGGTTATGAACACTGAAGCTTTCTTT	CASMAVVMNTEAFF	NA	TRBJ1-1	NA	TRBV2
TGTGCCAGTGGACAGGGAGGAGCCACTGAAGCTTTCTTT	CASGQGGATEAFF	TRBD1	TRBJ1-1	NA	TRBV6-5
TGCAGCGCTCAGACAGGGAATCAGCCCCAGCATTTT	CSAQTGNQPQHF	TRBD1	TRBJ1-5	NA	TRBV29-1
TGCGCCAGCAGCTTGACCGGGACAAAGAACACTGAAGCTTTCTTT	CASSLTGTKNTEAFF	NA	TRBJ1-1	NA	TRBV5-1
TGTGCCAGCAGTCAATCCTATATTGGGGCCAGGCCCCAGCATTTT	CASSQSYIGARPQHF	NA	TRBJ1-5	few	TRBV6-5
TGCAGCGTTGGGGGACAGACGACCTCTAATGAAAAACTGTTTTTT	CSVGGQTTSNEKLFF	TRBD1	TRBJ1-4	NA	TRBV29-1
TGCGCCAGCAGCAGCACTAGCGGGGGGCTTAATGAGCAGTTCTTC	CASSSTSGGLNEQFF	TRBD2	TRBJ2-1	NA	TRBV5-1
TGTGCCAGCAGCCAATACCGGACAGGGGGCGGCGGGGAGCTGTTTTTT	CASSQYRTGGGGELFF	TRBD1	TRBJ2-2	once	TRBV7-9
TGTGCCAGCAGCCAGACTAGCGGGGGCTCCGGGGAGCTGTTTTTT	CASSQTSGGSGELFF	TRBD2	TRBJ2-2	few	TRBV5-4
TGTGCTAGTGGTTTGGTAGCAGTCGGGGAGCAGTACTTC	CASGLVAVGEQYF	NA	TRBJ2-7	once	TRBV12-5